Given below is one T cell receptor beta chain in context. Per the germline V gene, CDR1 is SQVTM and CDR2 is ANQGSEA. The length of the CDR3 is 12 residues. V lost 6 bases to trimming and J lost 4 bases, with 12 bases between them. The data belong to a study of CD8 T cells in Susac syndrome. Reverse transcription used about 0.5 to 1 ug RNA and random hexamers. TCRdb ran MiXCR on the immunoSEQ multiplex PCR reads and lists one entry per CDR3 protein. The sample carries 200,000 to 250,000 distinct CDR3 sequences, about 95% recorded once. The patients who served as multiple sclerosis controls were treatment-naive and had stable or active relapsing-remitting disease that fulfilled the revised McDonald criteria.

The rearrangement uses TRBV29-1 and TRBJ1-2; D is perhaps TRBD1 (5 bases). The material sequenced was CD4+ T cells from PBMCs. The source is a human donor with multiple sclerosis. The CDR3 protein is CSVQDGSYGYTF. Written as DNA, the CDR3 is TGCAGCGTACAGGATGGTAGCTATGGCTACACCTTC.